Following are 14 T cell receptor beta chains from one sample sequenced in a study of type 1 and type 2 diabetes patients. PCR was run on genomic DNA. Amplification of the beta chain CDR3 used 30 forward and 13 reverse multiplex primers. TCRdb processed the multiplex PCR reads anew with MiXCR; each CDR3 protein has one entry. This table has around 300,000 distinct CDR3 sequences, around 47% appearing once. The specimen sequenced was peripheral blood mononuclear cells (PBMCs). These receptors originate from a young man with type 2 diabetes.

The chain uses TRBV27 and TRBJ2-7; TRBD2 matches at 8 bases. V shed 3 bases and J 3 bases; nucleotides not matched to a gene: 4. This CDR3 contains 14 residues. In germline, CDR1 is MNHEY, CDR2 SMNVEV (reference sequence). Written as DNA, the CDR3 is TGTGCCAGCAGTTTTAAAAGCGGGGGCTACGAGCAGTACTTC. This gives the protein CASSFKSGGYEQYF.

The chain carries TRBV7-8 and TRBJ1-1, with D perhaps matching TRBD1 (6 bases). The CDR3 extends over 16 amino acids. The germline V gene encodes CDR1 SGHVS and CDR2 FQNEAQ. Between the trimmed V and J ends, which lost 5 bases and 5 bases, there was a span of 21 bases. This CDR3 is CASSPGIGQGRTEAFF. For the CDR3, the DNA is TGTGCCAGCAGCCCGGGGATTGGGCAGGGGAGGACTGAAGCTTTCTTT.

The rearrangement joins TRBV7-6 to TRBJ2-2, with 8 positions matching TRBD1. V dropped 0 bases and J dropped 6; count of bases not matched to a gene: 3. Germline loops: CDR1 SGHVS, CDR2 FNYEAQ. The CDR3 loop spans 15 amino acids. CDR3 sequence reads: CASSLAGQGPGELFF. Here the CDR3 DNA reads TGTGCCAGCAGCTTAGCTGGACAGGGCCCCGGGGAGCTGTTTTTT.

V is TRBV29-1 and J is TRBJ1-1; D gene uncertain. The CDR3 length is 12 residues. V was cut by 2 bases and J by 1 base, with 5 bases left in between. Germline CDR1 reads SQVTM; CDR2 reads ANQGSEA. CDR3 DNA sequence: TGCAGCGTTGAACCCCCGAACACTGAAGCTTTCTTT. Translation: CSVEPPNTEAFF.

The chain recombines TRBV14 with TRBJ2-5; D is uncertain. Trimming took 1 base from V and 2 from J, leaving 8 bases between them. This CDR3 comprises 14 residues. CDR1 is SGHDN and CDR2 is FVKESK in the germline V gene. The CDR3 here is CASSQGISQETQYF. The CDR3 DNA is TGTGCCAGCAGCCAAGGAATTTCTCAAGAGACCCAGTACTTC.

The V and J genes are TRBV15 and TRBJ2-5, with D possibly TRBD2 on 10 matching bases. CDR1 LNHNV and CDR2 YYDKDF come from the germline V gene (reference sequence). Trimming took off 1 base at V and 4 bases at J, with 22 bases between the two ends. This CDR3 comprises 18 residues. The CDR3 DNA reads TGTGCCACCAGCAGAGGCCCTAGCGGGGGACAGGGACCAGAGACCCAGTACTTC. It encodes CATSRGPSGGQGPETQYF.

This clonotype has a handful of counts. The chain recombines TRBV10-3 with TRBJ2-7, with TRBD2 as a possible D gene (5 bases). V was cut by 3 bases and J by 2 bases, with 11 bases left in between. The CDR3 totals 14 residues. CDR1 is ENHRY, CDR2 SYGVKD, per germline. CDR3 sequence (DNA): TGTGCCATCAGTGAAAACAGCGGTACCTACGAGCAGTACTTC. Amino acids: CAISENSGTYEQYF.

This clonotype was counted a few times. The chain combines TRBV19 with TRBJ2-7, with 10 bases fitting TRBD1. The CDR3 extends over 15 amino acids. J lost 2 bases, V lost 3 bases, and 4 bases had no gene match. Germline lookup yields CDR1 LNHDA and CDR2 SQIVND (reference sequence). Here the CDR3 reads CASSMGGQGTYEQYF. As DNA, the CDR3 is TGTGCCAGTAGTATGGGGGGACAGGGGACCTACGAGCAGTACTTC.

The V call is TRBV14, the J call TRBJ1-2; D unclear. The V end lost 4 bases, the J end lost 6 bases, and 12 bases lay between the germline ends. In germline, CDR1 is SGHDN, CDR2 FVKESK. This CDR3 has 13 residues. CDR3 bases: TGTGCCAGCAGCCCCTGGGTATCGGATGGCTACACCTTC. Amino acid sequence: CASSPWVSDGYTF.

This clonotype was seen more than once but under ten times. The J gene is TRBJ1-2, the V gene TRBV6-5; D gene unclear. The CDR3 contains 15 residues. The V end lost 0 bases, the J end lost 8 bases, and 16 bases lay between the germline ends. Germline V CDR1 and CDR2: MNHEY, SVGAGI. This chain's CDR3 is CASSYSGRAVGGYTF. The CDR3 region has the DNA TGTGCCAGCAGTTACTCAGGGCGAGCAGTAGGGGGCTACACCTTC.

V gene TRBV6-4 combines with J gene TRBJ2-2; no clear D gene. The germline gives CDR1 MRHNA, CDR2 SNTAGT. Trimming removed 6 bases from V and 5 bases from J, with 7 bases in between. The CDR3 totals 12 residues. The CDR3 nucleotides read TGTGCCAGCAGGGACCTAACCGGGGAGCTGTTTTTT. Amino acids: CASRDLTGELFF.

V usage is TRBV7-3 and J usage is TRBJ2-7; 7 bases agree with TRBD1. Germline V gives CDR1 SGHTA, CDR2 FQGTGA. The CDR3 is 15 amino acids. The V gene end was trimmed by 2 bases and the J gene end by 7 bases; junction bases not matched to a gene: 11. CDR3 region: CASSLLSGTAAEQYF. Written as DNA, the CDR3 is TGTGCCAGCAGCTTATTGTCCGGGACAGCGGCTGAGCAGTACTTC.

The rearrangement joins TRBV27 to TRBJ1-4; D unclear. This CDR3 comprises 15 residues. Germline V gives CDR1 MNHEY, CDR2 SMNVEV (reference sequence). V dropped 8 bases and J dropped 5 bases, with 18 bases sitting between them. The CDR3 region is CASRRVAVTNEKLFF. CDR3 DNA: TGTGCCAGCCGTCGAGTGGCAGTTACGAATGAAAAACTGTTTTTT.

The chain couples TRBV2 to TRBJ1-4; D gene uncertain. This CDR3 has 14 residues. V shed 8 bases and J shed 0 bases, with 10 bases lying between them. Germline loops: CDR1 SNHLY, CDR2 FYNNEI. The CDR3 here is CASERAATNEKLFF. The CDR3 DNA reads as TGTGCCAGCGAGCGGGCTGCAACTAATGAAAAACTGTTTTTT.